In this sample, the clone carrying this T cell receptor beta chain turned up a few times. Its antigen is not known. Libraries of TCR beta came from iRepertoire HTBI primers plus Arm-PCR of CDR3 regions. TCRdb itself ran the multiplex PCR reads through MiXCR, one entry per CDR3 protein. The repertoire holds 550,000 to 700,000 distinct CDR3 sequences, roughly a sixth seen once, with around 12% in the top ten. The data were taken from a study of regulatory T cells in long-lasting Graves disease. CDR1 is MNHEY, CDR2 SVGEGT, per germline. The CDR3 has 15 residues. V was pared by 2 bases and J by 5 bases, with 14 bases between. Time point defined: newly diagnosed GD, antithyroid drugs for less than 3 months. Following extraction of RNA from PBMCs, that RNA was used to make the TCR library. Notes on the study in general: Shared public clonotypes totalled 2,741 in persistent patients, compared with 966 in new patients.

These data were likewise used in another study, on T cells in Graves' hyperthyroidism and ophthalmopathy.

The clonotype originates from a man between 18 and 29 years old with Graves disease. The chain has TRBV6-2 or TRBV6-3 and TRBJ2-3; D is ambiguous. The sample consisted of peripheral blood mononuclear cells (PBMCs), taken at new diagnosis, from a patient treated with antithyroid drugs. The CDR3 sequence is CASSYPTEDKDTQYF. The DNA of the CDR3 is TGTGCCAGCAGTTACCCTACAGAAGACAAAGATACGCAGTATTTT.